This is a list of T cell receptor beta chains from one sample in a study of CD8 T cells in Susac syndrome. TCRdb reanalysed the immunoSEQ multiplex PCR reads using MiXCR and keeps one entry per CDR3 protein. The top ten clones hold 0.16% of a sample with about 190,000 distinct CDR3 sequences, approximately 95% of them seen once. Specimen: CD8+ T cells from PBMCs. The receptor source for this set is a human donor with Susac syndrome. Each CDR3 is given with its conserved first and last residue. A D gene is named only where the DNA matches it firmly. Expanded clones get a size class; other rows say once, few or many, or leave the size out.

abundance	len	d_gene	v_gene	j_gene	CDR3nt	CDR3aa
-	18	TRBD2	TRBV7-2	TRBJ2-1	TGTGCCAGCAGCTTACCAATAGCGGGAGGGCCCTCCTACAATGAGCAGTTCTTC	CASSLPIAGGPSYNEQFF
-	13	-	TRBV29-1	TRBJ1-2	TGCAGCGTGTACCGGAACAGATACTATGGCTACACCTTC	CSVYRNRYYGYTF
-	14	TRBD1	TRBV2	TRBJ2-7	TGTGCCAGCAGTGAAAGAGACAGGGGCCACGAGCAGTACTTC	CASSERDRGHEQYF
-	15	-	TRBV5-1	TRBJ2-3	TGCGCCAGCAGCTTCGTCCAGGACAGCACAGATACGCAGTATTTT	CASSFVQDSTDTQYF
-	13	-	TRBV3-1	TRBJ2-1	TGTGCCAGCAGCCAAGAGGGTCAGGATGAGCAGTTCTTC	CASSQEGQDEQFF
-	14	-	TRBV13	TRBJ2-5	TGTGCCAGCAGCTTAAGGCGATTCCAAGAGACCCAGTACTTC	CASSLRRFQETQYF
-	13	TRBD1	TRBV9	TRBJ1-1	TGTGCCAGCAGCCCACGGGACAGGAGTGAAGCTTTCTTT	CASSPRDRSEAFF
-	15	-	TRBV29-1	TRBJ1-2	TGCAGCGTTGAAGAGGTCACCGGCGACTCCTATGGCTACACCTTC	CSVEEVTGDSYGYTF
-	14	TRBD1	TRBV30	TRBJ1-6	TGTGCCTGGAGCGCGGGACAGGGGGGTTCACCCCTCCACTTT	CAWSAGQGGSPLHF
-	15	-	TRBV16	TRBJ2-3	TGTGCCAGCAGCCAACTTCAGACTAGCACAGATACGCAGTATTTT	CASSQLQTSTDTQYF
-	18	-	TRBV4-1	TRBJ2-3	TGCGCCAGCAGCCAAGTCATCTTTACAGGAAAACACACAGATACGCAGTATTTT	CASSQVIFTGKHTDTQYF
-	13	-	TRBV15	TRBJ2-1	TGTGCCACCAGCAGAGATCGAGTTGGAGGGCAGTTCTTC	CATSRDRVGGQFF
-	14	-	TRBV9	TRBJ1-3	TGTGCCAGCAGCGCCAGATCTTCTGGAAACACCATATATTTT	CASSARSSGNTIYF
-	12	TRBD1	TRBV5-1	TRBJ2-7	TGCGCCAGCAGCTTTACAGGGGACGAGCAGTACTTC	CASSFTGDEQYF
-	15	-	TRBV7-9	TRBJ2-1	TGTGCCAGCAGCCCCGCCTTAGGACAGCGTAATGAGCAGTTCTTC	CASSPALGQRNEQFF
-	14	-	TRBV28	TRBJ2-5	TGTGCCAGCAGCCCCGTCCGTCGCCAAGAGACCCAGTACTTC	CASSPVRRQETQYF
-	13	-	TRBV12-3/TRBV12-4	TRBJ1-2	TGTGCCAGCAGTTTAGGAGGGCTTCCTGACTACACCTTC	CASSLGGLPDYTF
once	17	-	TRBV28	TRBJ1-2	TGTGCCAGCAGTTTAAGTGGTTATGGCAGGGGTACCTCTGGCTACACCTTC	CASSLSGYGRGTSGYTF
-	15	TRBD2	TRBV9	TRBJ2-1	TGTGCCAGCAGCGTAGGGGGACTAGAGCTCGATGAGCAGTTCTTC	CASSVGGLELDEQFF
-	15	-	TRBV5-6	TRBJ2-7	TGTGCCAGCAGCGGAGGGGGCCAAGGGGCCTACGAGCAGTACTTC	CASSGGGQGAYEQYF
-	14	-	TRBV28	TRBJ2-7	TGTGCCAGCAGTTTAATCGACGGAGACTACGAGCAGTACTTC	CASSLIDGDYEQYF
-	16	TRBD1	TRBV20-1	TRBJ2-1	TGCAGTGCTAGAGTTGAGACAGGGGCCCGTGTCAATGAGCAGTTCTTC	CSARVETGARVNEQFF
-	16	-	TRBV5-4	TRBJ2-3	TGTGCCAGCAGCTCCTTATGGGGCGGGAAGACAGATACGCAGTATTTT	CASSSLWGGKTDTQYF
-	13	-	TRBV7-9	TRBJ2-7	TGTGCCAGCAGCTTGGGTAGCGGACACGAGCAGTACTTC	CASSLGSGHEQYF
-	14	-	TRBV3-1	TRBJ2-5	TGTGCCAGCAGCCAAGAGGTGGGAGAGAAGACCCAGTACTTC	CASSQEVGEKTQYF
-	17	TRBD2	TRBV7-3	TRBJ2-2	TGTGCCAGCAGCTTTCTTTCTCTAGCGGGAGACACGGGGGAGCTGTTTTTT	CASSFLSLAGDTGELFF
-	14	-	TRBV11-2	TRBJ1-1	TGTGCCAGCAGCCTTCAGTATTTGAACACTGAAGCTTTCTTT	CASSLQYLNTEAFF
-	13	-	TRBV12-3/TRBV12-4	TRBJ1-1	TGTGCCAGCAGTTTTCAGGTAAACACTGAAGCTTTCTTT	CASSFQVNTEAFF
-	14	TRBD1	TRBV19	TRBJ2-7	TGTGCCAGTAGTATTACAGGGGCATCCTACGAGCAGTACTTC	CASSITGASYEQYF
-	16	TRBD2	TRBV27	TRBJ2-3	TGTGCCAGCAGTTCAGCGGGGGGGCCGAGCACAGATACGCAGTATTTT	CASSSAGGPSTDTQYF
-	15	TRBD1	TRBV5-1	TRBJ1-1	TGCGCCAGCAGCTTGGACAGGGGCATGAACACTGAAGCTTTCTTT	CASSLDRGMNTEAFF
-	17	-	TRBV4-2	TRBJ2-2	TGTGCCAGCAGCCAATGGTCAGCGCTGCCAAACACCGGGGAGCTGTTTTTT	CASSQWSALPNTGELFF
-	15	TRBD2	TRBV3-1	TRBJ2-1	TGTGCCAGCAGCCTCTGGACTAGCTGGATCAATGAGCAGTTCTTC	CASSLWTSWINEQFF
-	16	-	TRBV27	TRBJ2-7	TGTGCCAGCAGTCTTACGACAGGAACGAGCTCCTACGAGCAGTACTTC	CASSLTTGTSSYEQYF
once	14	TRBD2	TRBV13	TRBJ2-1	TGTGCCAGCTTTGAGCGGGGGCTCGACAATGAGCAGTTCTTC	CASFERGLDNEQFF
once	15	TRBD2	TRBV2	TRBJ2-3	TGTGCCAGCAGTCCCGGGGTAGCGGGGGGGCTGGCGCAGTATTTT	CASSPGVAGGLAQYF
-	20	-	TRBV12-3/TRBV12-4	TRBJ2-6	TGTGCCAGCAGTTTATTTTTCTGGCCTCCAGCCAGCTCTGGGGCCAACGTCCTGACTTTC	CASSLFFWPPASSGANVLTF